This T cell receptor beta chain originates from a study of blood T cell repertoires in COVID-19. The wider study: The samples span acute and convalescent COVID-19 from the United States, Italy and Spain. Sources were T cells, B-cell-depleted T cells, or PBMCs; the material itself was cDNA or gDNA.

The CDR3 contains 12 residues. V lost 4 bases to trimming and J lost 5 bases, with 8 bases between them. Authors' methods: It was from reference gene primer amplification that nucleated cell counts were estimated. Data came from immunoSEQ multiplex PCR; TCRdb stores just in-frame clones and leaves some out. The V and J calls and clone size are taken from that table; D and trimming were inferred from the DNA. The data contain some 300,000 clones, around 87% of them singletons. This clonotype originated in a man aged 65-85 years with acute or convalescent COVID-19. The chain carries TRBV12-3 or TRBV12-4 and TRBJ1-2; D might be TRBD1 (5 bases). Specimen: peripheral blood. The CDR3: CASSSRGYGYTF. The CDR3 nucleotides read TGTGCCAGCAGTTCTAGGGGTTATGGCTACACCTTC.